This T cell receptor (beta chain) is from a study of blood T cell repertoires in COVID-19. Study context: Some COVID-19 samples were acute and others convalescent; all came from the United States, Italy and Spain. PBMCs, B-cell-depleted T cells, or T cells provided the cDNA or gDNA that made up the material.

In the authors' methods: Reference gene primer amplification in the assay estimated nucleated cell counts. TCRdb's copy holds only in-frame clones and misses some; the assay was immunoSEQ multiplex PCR. V and J calls and clone size follow that table, whereas D and trimming were derived from the DNA. Of roughly 74,000 clones in the sample, around 88% were seen once. This CDR3 has 14 residues. CDR1 is LGHNA, CDR2 YNFKEQ, per germline. V lost 2 bases and J lost 6, with 13 bases in between. The genes are TRBV4-2 and TRBJ1-1; D is uncertain. The clonotype was recovered from a woman of 80 years or more with active or convalescent COVID-19. The sample taken for sequencing was peripheral blood. The CDR3 protein is CASSQIEAGSEAFF. CDR3 nucleotides: TGTGCCAGCAGCCAAATTGAAGCGGGATCTGAAGCTTTCTTT.